The clone carrying this T cell receptor beta chain came up a few times. TCRdb fed the 5' RACE reads into MiXCR, producing one record per CDR3 protein. The repertoire holds 200,000 to 250,000 distinct CDR3 sequences, roughly 15% seen once, with approximately 3.4% in the top ten. The CDR3 totals 12 residues. Germline values: CDR1 SGHRS, CDR2 YFSETQ. V was trimmed by 7 bases and J by 3 bases, leaving 11 bases between them. The data originate from a study of T-cell memory formation after mild COVID-19. The chain carries TRBV5-1 and TRBJ2-7; TRBD1 is a possible D gene (6 bases). The sequence was obtained from a young man who had mild COVID-19 (a few samples of this study predate the infection). Cell type and time point are not known. The material sequenced was PBMCs or a T cell subset sorted from them (not recorded which). CDR3 sequence: CASRDTLYEQYF. The CDR3 nucleotides read TGCGCCAGCCGGGACACCCTCTACGAGCAGTACTTC.